A selection of T cell receptor beta chains follows, all from one sample in a study of breast tumors, draining lymph nodes, adjacent tissues. TCRdb used MiXCR to reprocess the multiplex PCR reads, holding one entry per CDR3 protein. This sample has around 13,000 distinct CDR3 sequences, with around 70% found just once. The sample comprised tumor-adjacent breast tissue. The receptors here all came from a female donor with breast cancer. Some clones in this sample may be carry-over from other donors' samples. Each CDR3 is given without its conserved first and last residue. A D gene is named only where the DNA matches it firmly.

d_gene | j_gene | v_gene | len | CDR3aa
TRBD2 | TRBJ2-7 | TRBV6-5 | 14 | ASSYSPRLAGYEQY
TRBD2 | TRBJ2-7 | TRBV4-3 | 12 | ASSQAAGYYEQY
NA | TRBJ2-7 | TRBV10-1 | 10 | ASKRGTDEQY
NA | TRBJ2-3 | TRBV7-2 | 16 | ASSWPRRGSDRTDTQY
NA | TRBJ1-5 | TRBV20-1 | 12 | SARGQGGNMAQH
TRBD2 | TRBJ2-1 | TRBV6-2/TRBV6-3 | 12 | ASRPHAPPGGEF
NA | TRBJ2-3 | TRBV25-1 | 13 | ASGMTDTNTDTQY
TRBD2 | TRBJ2-2 | TRBV6-2/TRBV6-3 | 12 | ASRTSGGTGELF
TRBD1 | TRBJ1-5 | TRBV19 | 13 | ASSPGQGSNQPQH
TRBD2 | TRBJ2-5 | TRBV10-3 | 14 | AISETSGSPQETQY
NA | TRBJ2-1 | TRBV30 | 10 | AWSSQDNEQF
TRBD2 | TRBJ2-7 | TRBV5-1 | 13 | ASSLVLAGGGEQY
NA | TRBJ2-3 | TRBV4-2 | 14 | ASSQDHSLGLGTQY
NA | TRBJ2-7 | TRBV6-6 | 9 | ASKSGNEQY
NA | TRBJ1-3 | TRBV29-1 | 10 | SVGTFGNTIY
TRBD2 | TRBJ2-1 | TRBV7-8 | 12 | ASSPGTTVDEQF
NA | TRBJ2-7 | TRBV20-1 | 11 | SAGQKVGNEQY
TRBD1 | TRBJ2-7 | TRBV3-1 | 12 | ASSQGGQGGEQY
NA | TRBJ2-1 | TRBV7-2 | 11 | ASSSAKYNEQF
NA | TRBJ1-5 | TRBV20-1 | 12 | SARTGSPNQPQH
TRBD1 | TRBJ1-3 | TRBV14 | 15 | ASSQATTGGLGNTIY
NA | TRBJ1-2 | TRBV6-2/TRBV6-3 | 13 | ASSPDNTPYYGYT
NA | TRBJ2-1 | TRBV7-9 | 14 | ASSHLERSSYNEQF
NA | TRBJ2-7 | TRBV20-1 | 12 | SAIRGHKAYEQY
NA | TRBJ2-1 | TRBV7-9 | 13 | ASSLGTDSYNEQF
NA | TRBJ2-7 | TRBV27 | 10 | ASSLLGREQY
TRBD1 | TRBJ2-5 | TRBV5-1 | 12 | ASSPGGGKETQY